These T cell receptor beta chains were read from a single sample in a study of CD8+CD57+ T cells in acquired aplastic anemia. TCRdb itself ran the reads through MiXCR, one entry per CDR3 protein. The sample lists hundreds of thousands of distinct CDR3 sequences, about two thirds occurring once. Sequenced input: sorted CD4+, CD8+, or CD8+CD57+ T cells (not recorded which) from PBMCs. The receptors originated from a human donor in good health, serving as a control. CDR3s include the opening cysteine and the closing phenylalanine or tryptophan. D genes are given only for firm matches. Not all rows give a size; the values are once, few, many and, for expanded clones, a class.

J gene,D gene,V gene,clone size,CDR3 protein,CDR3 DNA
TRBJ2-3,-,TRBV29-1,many,CSQSWGGSARDTQYF,TGCAGCCAATCCTGGGGAGGTTCGGCTCGCGATACGCAGTATTTT
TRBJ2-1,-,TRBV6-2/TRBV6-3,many,CASRPPGPPNNEQFF,TGTGCCAGCAGGCCTCCGGGACCCCCCAACAATGAGCAGTTCTTC
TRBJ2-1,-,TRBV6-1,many,CASSEDSYNEQFF,TGTGCCAGCAGTGAGGACAGTTACAATGAGCAGTTCTTC
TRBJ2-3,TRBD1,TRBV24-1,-,CATSDLVQGADTQYF,TGTGCCACCAGTGATTTGGTACAGGGGGCAGATACGCAGTATTTT
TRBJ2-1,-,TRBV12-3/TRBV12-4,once,CASSYDLLGEQFF,TGTGCCAGCAGCTACGACTTGCTAGGTGAGCAGTTCTTC
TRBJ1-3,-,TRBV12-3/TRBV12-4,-,CASTGGGTGNTIYF,TGTGCCAGCACTGGGGGGGGAACGGGGAACACCATATATTTT
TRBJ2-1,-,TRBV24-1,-,CATSVRGVYKALFF,TGTGCCACCAGTGTTCGCGGGGTCTACAAAGCGCTGTTCTTC
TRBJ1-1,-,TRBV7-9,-,CASSRDTRPEDFF,TGTGCCAGCAGTCGGGACACCCGGCCTGAAGATTTCTTT
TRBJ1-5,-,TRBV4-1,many,CASSDAGGNQPQHF,TGCGCCAGCAGCGACGCGGGGGGCAATCAGCCCCAGCATTTT
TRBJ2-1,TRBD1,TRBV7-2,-,CASSNYRGGETFF,TGTGCCAGCAGCAACTACAGGGGCGGTGAGACGTTCTTC
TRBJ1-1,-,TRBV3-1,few,CASSQDGRNTEAFF,TGTGCCAGCAGCCAAGATGGGAGGAACACTGAAGCTTTCTTT
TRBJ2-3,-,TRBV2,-,CASSDPTPDTQYF,TGTGCCAGCAGTGACCCGACCCCAGATACGCAGTATTTT
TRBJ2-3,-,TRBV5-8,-,CASSLGLTGDTQYF,TGTGCCAGCAGCTTGGGACTGACCGGGGATACGCAGTATTTT
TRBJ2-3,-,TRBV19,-,CASSKGYHPQYF,TGTGCCAGTAGTAAAGGGTATCACCCGCAGTATTTT
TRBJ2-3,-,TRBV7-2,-,CASTFRDTQYF,TGTGCCAGCACCTTCAGAGATACGCAGTATTTT
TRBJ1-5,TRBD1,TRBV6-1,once,CATGTVNLNQPQHF,TGCGCCACCGGGACAGTTAACCTAAATCAGCCCCAGCATTTT
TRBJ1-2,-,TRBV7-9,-,CASSPPETYSYNEF,TGTGCCAGCAGCCCACCAGAGACTTACTCTTACAATGAGTTC
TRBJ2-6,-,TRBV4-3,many,CASSPDSSGANVLTF,TGTGCCAGCAGTCCCGACAGCTCTGGGGCCAACGTCCTGACTTTC
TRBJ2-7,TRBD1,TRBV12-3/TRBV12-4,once,CASSLTGLYEQYF,TGTGCCAGCAGTCTGACAGGGTTATACGAGCAGTACTTC
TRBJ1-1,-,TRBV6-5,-,CASSMGVGEAFF,TGTGCCAGCAGTATGGGAGTAGGGGAAGCTTTCTTT
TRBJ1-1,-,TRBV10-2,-,CASIVDRRTEAFF,TGCGCCAGCATTGTCGACAGGAGAACTGAAGCTTTCTTT
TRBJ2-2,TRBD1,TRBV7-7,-,CASSQDRALTGELFF,TGTGCCAGCAGCCAAGACAGGGCATTGACCGGGGAGCTGTTTTTT
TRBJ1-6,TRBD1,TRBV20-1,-,CSARGTRQGGALHF,TGCAGTGCTAGGGGAACGCGACAGGGTGGGGCCCTCCACTTT
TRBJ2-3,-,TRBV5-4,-,CASSSGRTAYTDTQYF,TGTGCCAGCAGCTCGGGTAGGACAGCCTACACAGATACGCAGTATTTT
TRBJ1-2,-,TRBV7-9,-,CASSFSSGTGVLVYTF,TGTGCCAGCAGCTTCTCCTCGGGGACCGGGGTGCTGGTTTACACCTTC
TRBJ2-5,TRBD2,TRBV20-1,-,CSAKTSGGMETQYF,TGCAGTGCTAAGACTAGCGGGGGAATGGAGACCCAGTACTTC
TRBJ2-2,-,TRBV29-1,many,CSGEVWGHTGELFF,TGCAGCGGGGAGGTTTGGGGGCACACCGGGGAGCTGTTTTTT
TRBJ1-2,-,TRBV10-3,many,CAISESDGNYGYTF,TGTGCCATCAGTGAGTCAGACGGAAACTATGGCTACACCTTC
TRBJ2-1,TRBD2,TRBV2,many,CASSELPLRAGGPREQFF,TGTGCCAGCAGTGAGCTACCACTCCGCGCGGGGGGGCCCCGGGAGCAGTTCTTC
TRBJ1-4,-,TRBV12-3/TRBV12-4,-,CASRPVAGQVWKLFF,TGTGCCAGCAGACCAGTAGCGGGTCAAGTATGGAAACTGTTTTTT
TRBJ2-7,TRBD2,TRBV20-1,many,CSARVRSASGLVYEQYF,TGCAGTGCTAGAGTGAGGTCGGCTAGCGGGTTAGTCTACGAGCAGTACTTC
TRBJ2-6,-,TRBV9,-,CASSVSGHGANVLTF,TGTGCCAGCAGCGTCTCGGGGCATGGGGCCAACGTCCTGACTTTC
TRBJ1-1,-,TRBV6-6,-,CASSSLHVGVAEAFF,TGTGCCAGCAGTTCCTTACATGTGGGAGTCGCTGAAGCTTTCTTT
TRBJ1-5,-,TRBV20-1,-,CSATSGVDYAQHF,TGCAGTGCTACGTCCGGCGTCGACTATGCCCAGCATTTT
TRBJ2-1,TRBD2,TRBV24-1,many,CATSGGGGENYNEQFF,TGTGCCACCAGTGGAGGCGGGGGGGAGAACTACAATGAGCAGTTCTTC
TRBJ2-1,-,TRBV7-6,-,CASSLIYNEQFF,TGTGCCAGCAGCCTAATCTACAATGAGCAGTTCTTC
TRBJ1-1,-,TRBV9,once,CASSHLGNGENLF,TGTGCCAGCAGCCACCTCGGGAACGGAGAAAATTTGTTT
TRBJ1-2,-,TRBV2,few,CASSETRYYGYTF,TGTGCCAGCAGTGAAACGAGGTACTATGGCTACACCTTC
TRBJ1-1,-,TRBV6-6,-,CASFTGQSRRGTEAFF,TGTGCCAGCTTCACGGGCCAGAGTCGTCGGGGCACTGAAGCTTTCTTT
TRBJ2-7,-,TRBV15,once,CAASSHPDSTAEQYF,TGCGCCGCCAGTAGCCACCCGGACAGTACCGCCGAGCAGTACTTC
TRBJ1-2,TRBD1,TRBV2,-,CASSRQGGITGYPF,TGTGCCAGCAGCCGACAGGGTGGTATCACCGGCTACCCCTTC
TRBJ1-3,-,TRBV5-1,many,CASSDTPSGNTIYF,TGCGCCAGCAGCGATACACCCTCTGGAAACACCATATATTTT
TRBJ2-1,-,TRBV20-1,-,CSASRADLEEFF,TGCAGCGCATCCCGAGCAGATCTTGAGGAGTTCTTC
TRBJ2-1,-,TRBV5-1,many,CASSLAAGSENEQFF,TGCGCCAGCAGCTTGGCCGCGGGATCCGAAAATGAGCAGTTCTTC
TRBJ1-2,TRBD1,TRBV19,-,CASLRRAGGYGYTF,TGTGCCAGTCTTCGACGGGCAGGGGGCTATGGCTACACCTTC
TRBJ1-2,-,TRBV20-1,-,CSARLGFKETF,TGCAGTGCTAGACTCGGCTTTAAAGAGACCTTC
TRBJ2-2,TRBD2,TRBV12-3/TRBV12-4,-,CASSLGSGGLFF,TGTGCCAGCAGTTTAGGGAGCGGGGGGCTGTTTTTT
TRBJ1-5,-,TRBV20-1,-,CSASRGGPNDQLQHF,TGCAGTGCCTCCCGGGGTGGGCCAAATGATCAGCTCCAGCATTTT
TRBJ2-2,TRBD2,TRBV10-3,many,CASQRGGPTGELFF,TGTGCCAGCCAGCGGGGGGGCCCCACCGGGGAGCTGTTTTTT
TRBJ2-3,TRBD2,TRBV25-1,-,CASSETLGAGGSQATQYF,TGTGCCAGCAGTGAAACCCTCGGGGCGGGAGGCTCTCAAGCTACGCAGTATTTT
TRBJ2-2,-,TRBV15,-,CATSFYSGAGELFF,TGTGCCACCAGCTTCTACTCGGGGGCCGGGGAGCTGTTTTTT
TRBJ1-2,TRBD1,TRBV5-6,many,CASSQTTGGGYTF,TGTGCCAGCAGCCAGACGACAGGGGGTGGCTACACCTTC
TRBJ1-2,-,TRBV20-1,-,CSARPLLAYGYTF,TGCAGTGCTAGGCCCCTGCTGGCCTATGGCTACACCTTC
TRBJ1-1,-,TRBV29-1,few,CSSTLMASSGAFF,TGCAGCTCAACCCTTATGGCCTCCTCCGGGGCTTTCTTT
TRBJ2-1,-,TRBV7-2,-,CARNPDTYNEQFF,TGTGCCAGGAACCCGGACACCTACAATGAGCAGTTCTTC
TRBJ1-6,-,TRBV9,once,CASSEVIQFTHHF,TGTGCCAGCAGCGAAGTAATCCAATTCACCCACCACTTT
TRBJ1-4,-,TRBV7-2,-,CASSFDRTNEILFF,TGTGCCAGCAGCTTTGACAGAACTAATGAAATACTGTTTTTT